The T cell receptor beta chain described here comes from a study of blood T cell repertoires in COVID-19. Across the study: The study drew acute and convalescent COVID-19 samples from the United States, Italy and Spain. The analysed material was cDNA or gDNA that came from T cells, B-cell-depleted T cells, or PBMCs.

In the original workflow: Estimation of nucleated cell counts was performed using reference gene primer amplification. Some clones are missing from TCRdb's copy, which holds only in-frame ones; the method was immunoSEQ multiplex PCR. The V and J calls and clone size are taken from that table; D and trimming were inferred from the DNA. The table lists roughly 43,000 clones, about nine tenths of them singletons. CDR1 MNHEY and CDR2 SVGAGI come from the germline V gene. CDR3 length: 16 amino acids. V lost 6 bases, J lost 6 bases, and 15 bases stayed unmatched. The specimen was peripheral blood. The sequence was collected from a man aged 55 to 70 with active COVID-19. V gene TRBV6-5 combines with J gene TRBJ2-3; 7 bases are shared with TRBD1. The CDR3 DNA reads TGTGCCAGCAGATACAACAAGGGAGCCAGGGGGGATACGCAGTATTTT. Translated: CASRYNKGARGDTQYF.